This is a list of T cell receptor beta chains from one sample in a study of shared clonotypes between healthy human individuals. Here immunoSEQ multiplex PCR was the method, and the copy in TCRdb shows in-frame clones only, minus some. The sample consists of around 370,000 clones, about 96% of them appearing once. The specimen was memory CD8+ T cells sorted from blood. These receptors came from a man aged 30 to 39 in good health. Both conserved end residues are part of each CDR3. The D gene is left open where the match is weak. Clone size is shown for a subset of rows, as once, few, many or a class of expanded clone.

CDR3 DNA: TGTGCCAGCAGCCCCCGTGGGGGGCTCTCCTACAATGAGCAGTTCTTC
CDR3 protein: CASSPRGGLSYNEQFF
clone size: once
D gene: .
J gene: TRBJ2-1
V gene: TRBV11-1

CDR3 DNA: TGTGCCAGCAGCCAACGTGCCTCCTACAATGAGCAGTTCTTC
CDR3 protein: CASSQRASYNEQFF
clone size: .
D gene: .
J gene: TRBJ2-1
V gene: TRBV4-2

CDR3 DNA: TGTGCCAGCAGCCCAGGGACTAGCGGGAAGGACGAGCAGTACTTC
CDR3 protein: CASSPGTSGKDEQYF
clone size: .
D gene: TRBD2
J gene: TRBJ2-7
V gene: TRBV5-6

CDR3 DNA: TGTGCCAGCAGCATCCAGGGTAGGATTTGTCAGCCCCAGCATTTT
CDR3 protein: CASSIQGRICQPQHF
clone size: .
D gene: .
J gene: TRBJ1-5
V gene: TRBV7-3

CDR3 DNA: TGTGCCAGCAGTTTATCCCTAGGAGCGACCCAGTACTTC
CDR3 protein: CASSLSLGATQYF
clone size: .
D gene: .
J gene: TRBJ2-5
V gene: TRBV27

CDR3 DNA: TGTGCCAGCAGCGTAGAGGGCGGGAGGTTCTACAATGAGCAGTTCTTC
CDR3 protein: CASSVEGGRFYNEQFF
clone size: .
D gene: TRBD2
J gene: TRBJ2-1
V gene: TRBV9

CDR3 DNA: TGTGCCAGCAGCCAATCGGACAGATACAATGAGCAGTTCTTC
CDR3 protein: CASSQSDRYNEQFF
clone size: .
D gene: .
J gene: TRBJ2-1
V gene: TRBV4-2

CDR3 DNA: TGTGCCAGTAGTATCAGGGGCACGGCCTACGAGCAGTACTTC
CDR3 protein: CASSIRGTAYEQYF
clone size: .
D gene: .
J gene: TRBJ2-7
V gene: TRBV19

CDR3 DNA: TGTGCCATCAGAGGGGGGAGTCAGAACACCGGGGAGCTGTTTTTT
CDR3 protein: CAIRGGSQNTGELFF
clone size: .
D gene: .
J gene: TRBJ2-2
V gene: TRBV10-3

CDR3 DNA: TGTGCCACGAACCAAGCGGACAGACCATTCTATGGCTACACCTTC
CDR3 protein: CATNQADRPFYGYTF
clone size: once
D gene: .
J gene: TRBJ1-2
V gene: TRBV19

CDR3 DNA: TGCAGTGCGGATTTAAACTATGGCTACACCTTC
CDR3 protein: CSADLNYGYTF
clone size: .
D gene: .
J gene: TRBJ1-2
V gene: TRBV20-1

CDR3 DNA: TGTGCCAGCAGGGGACTAGCGGGAGCCAATGAGCAGTTCTTC
CDR3 protein: CASRGLAGANEQFF
clone size: .
D gene: TRBD2
J gene: TRBJ2-1
V gene: TRBV2

CDR3 DNA: TGTGCCAGCCGCCGGACAGGGGAAAACGAGCAGTACTTC
CDR3 protein: CASRRTGENEQYF
clone size: .
D gene: TRBD1
J gene: TRBJ2-7
V gene: TRBV14

CDR3 DNA: TGTGCCATCAGTGATAGCCACTACGAGCAGTACTTC
CDR3 protein: CAISDSHYEQYF
clone size: .
D gene: .
J gene: TRBJ2-7
V gene: TRBV10-3

CDR3 DNA: TGTGCCAGCAGCGACGGGGGGTGGAGGGAGACCCAGTACTTC
CDR3 protein: CASSDGGWRETQYF
clone size: .
D gene: TRBD2
J gene: TRBJ2-5
V gene: TRBV7-8

CDR3 DNA: TGTGCCAGCAGTTACGTTGGAGGCGAAACTTACGAGCAGTACTTC
CDR3 protein: CASSYVGGETYEQYF
clone size: .
D gene: .
J gene: TRBJ2-7
V gene: TRBV6-5

CDR3 DNA: TGTGCCAGCAGTGAATTACGACTAGCGGGGCTCAATGAGCAGTTCTTC
CDR3 protein: CASSELRLAGLNEQFF
clone size: .
D gene: TRBD2
J gene: TRBJ2-1
V gene: TRBV25-1

CDR3 DNA: TGTGCCAGCAGCCAAGACAGGTCACACACAGATACGCAGTATTTT
CDR3 protein: CASSQDRSHTDTQYF
clone size: .
D gene: .
J gene: TRBJ2-3
V gene: TRBV4-2

CDR3 DNA: TGCGCCAGCAGCTTCGAGGGAGGGAACACCGGGGAGCTGTTTTTT
CDR3 protein: CASSFEGGNTGELFF
clone size: .
D gene: .
J gene: TRBJ2-2
V gene: TRBV5-1

CDR3 DNA: TGTGCCATCAGTGAGACGAATCAGCCCCAGCATTTT
CDR3 protein: CAISETNQPQHF
clone size: .
D gene: .
J gene: TRBJ1-5
V gene: TRBV10-3

CDR3 DNA: TGTGCCAGCTCAGGACAGGGCGGCGAAAAACTGTTTTTT
CDR3 protein: CASSGQGGEKLFF
clone size: .
D gene: TRBD1
J gene: TRBJ1-4
V gene: TRBV18

CDR3 DNA: TGTGCCAGCAGCCTTAGCGGGAGGGGTAGCACAGATACGCAGTATTTT
CDR3 protein: CASSLSGRGSTDTQYF
clone size: .
D gene: TRBD2
J gene: TRBJ2-3
V gene: TRBV4-2

CDR3 DNA: TGTGCCAGTAGTATTCCGGGACAGGGAACAGATACGCAGTATTTT
CDR3 protein: CASSIPGQGTDTQYF
clone size: .
D gene: TRBD1
J gene: TRBJ2-3
V gene: TRBV19

CDR3 DNA: TGTGCCAGCAGTCCTTTAGCGGGTAGAGGAACAGATACGCAGTATTTT
CDR3 protein: CASSPLAGRGTDTQYF
clone size: .
D gene: TRBD2
J gene: TRBJ2-3
V gene: TRBV6-4

CDR3 DNA: TGTGCCAGCAGTCACCGAGTTGGAAACACCATATATTTT
CDR3 protein: CASSHRVGNTIYF
clone size: .
D gene: .
J gene: TRBJ1-3
V gene: TRBV14

CDR3 DNA: TGTGCCAGCAGCTCCAACCCTAGCACAGATACGCAGTATTTT
CDR3 protein: CASSSNPSTDTQYF
clone size: .
D gene: .
J gene: TRBJ2-3
V gene: TRBV7-8

CDR3 DNA: TGTGCCAGCAGTTTAAGGTCCCGGACAGATGAAAAACTGTTTTTT
CDR3 protein: CASSLRSRTDEKLFF
clone size: once
D gene: .
J gene: TRBJ1-4
V gene: TRBV28

CDR3 DNA: TGTGCCAGCAGTCCGGGACAGGTTTTTGAAAAACTGTTTTTT
CDR3 protein: CASSPGQVFEKLFF
clone size: once
D gene: TRBD1
J gene: TRBJ1-4
V gene: TRBV25-1

CDR3 DNA: TGCGCCAGCAGCCCTCGGGGGGGTCAGGTAGATACGCAGTATTTT
CDR3 protein: CASSPRGGQVDTQYF
clone size: once
D gene: TRBD2
J gene: TRBJ2-3
V gene: TRBV4-1

CDR3 DNA: TGTGCCAGCAGCCTGGGAGGAGATACGCAGTATTTT
CDR3 protein: CASSLGGDTQYF
clone size: once
D gene: .
J gene: TRBJ2-3
V gene: TRBV28

CDR3 DNA: TGTGCCATCTCCATCAGGGAAACTGAAGCTTTCTTT
CDR3 protein: CAISIRETEAFF
clone size: .
D gene: .
J gene: TRBJ1-1
V gene: TRBV10-3